The 27 T cell receptor beta chains presented below share a single source sample, sequenced in a study of T cells in Graves' hyperthyroidism and ophthalmopathy. What was amplified from RNA transcripts were TCR beta CDR3 regions. HTBI primers were employed in a first-round RT-PCR of the TCR CDR3. Via MiXCR, TCRdb re-called the multiplex PCR reads, giving one row per CDR3 protein. Seen here are some 760,000 distinct CDR3 sequences, approximately 15% observed once, and the top ten hold roughly 10%. Sequenced input: blood. All receptors come from a woman aged 18-29 years with Graves' hyperthyroidism.

The sample holds many counts of this clonotype. The V call is TRBV20-1, the J call TRBJ2-4; D is undetermined. The CDR3 length is 15 residues. V lost 6 bases and J 5 bases, leaving 20 bases between the germline ends. Germline V gene data show CDR1 as DFQATT and CDR2 as SNEGSKA (reference sequence). CDR3 DNA sequence: TGCAGTGCGCCCGACACGCACCTCGCCGAAAACATTCAGTACTTC. This encodes CSAPDTHLAENIQYF.

This clonotype was observed a handful of times. The genes are TRBV10-3 and TRBJ2-7; D is unclear. Germline V gene data show CDR1 as ENHRY and CDR2 as SYGVKD. There are 12 residues in the CDR3. Trimming took off 4 bases at V and 2 bases at J, with 6 bases between the two ends. The CDR3 DNA sequence: TGTGCCATCAGTGCCAAACCCTACGAGCAGTACTTC. Translation gives CAISAKPYEQYF.

This clonotype occurred many times. The chain joins TRBV6-1 to TRBJ1-1, with D hard to call. The germline CDR1 and CDR2 sequences are MNHNS and SASEGT. V was cut by 7 bases and J by 5 bases, with 14 bases left in between. CDR3 length equals 13 residues. CDR3 in DNA: TGTGCCAGCACCCCAAAACGAAGTACTGAAGCTTTCTTT. Protein product: CASTPKRSTEAFF.

This clonotype was observed at least ten times. This chain connects TRBV27 to TRBJ2-1, with 9 bases identical to TRBD1. Looked up from germline, CDR1 is MNHEY and CDR2 is SMNVEV (reference sequence). Trimming cost V 8 bases and J 3 bases; bases outside gene matches: 11. The CDR3 consists of 16 residues. The CDR3 sequence is CASASPTGQGYNEQFF. In DNA form, the CDR3 reads TGTGCCAGCGCTTCCCCGACGGGACAGGGCTACAATGAGCAGTTCTTC.

This clonotype was observed many times. The chain joins TRBV12-3 or TRBV12-4 to TRBJ2-5; 9 bases fit TRBD1. Trimming took 6 bases from V and 4 from J; bases not matched to a gene: 12. This CDR3 spans 16 amino acids. The CDR3 here is CASSPQGQGNRETQYF. CDR3 in DNA: TGTGCCAGCAGCCCCCAGGGACAGGGAAACAGAGAGACCCAGTACTTC.

This clonotype turned up a few times. The chain combines TRBV7-9 with TRBJ1-1; D is uncertain. V was clipped by 8 bases and J by 0 bases, with 7 bases between them. The CDR3 contains 12 residues. CDR1 is SEHNR, CDR2 FQNEAQ, per germline (reference sequence). CDR3 in amino acids: CASGELNTEAFF. Here the CDR3 DNA reads TGTGCCAGCGGAGAATTGAACACTGAAGCTTTCTTT.

This clonotype came up many times. The rearrangement links TRBV3-1 to TRBJ2-3; a possible D gene is TRBD2 (6 bases). V dropped 1 base and J dropped 7 bases, with 15 bases sitting between them. CDR1 is LGHDT and CDR2 is YNNKEL in the germline V gene (reference sequence). The CDR3 runs 15 residues. The CDR3 region has the DNA TGTGCCAGCAGCCAAGGGGACTCTCAGAGGAATACGCAGTATTTT. It translates to CASSQGDSQRNTQYF.

The gene calls are TRBV29-1 and TRBJ2-7; 8 bases match TRBD2. The CDR3 length is 13 residues. Looked up from germline, CDR1 is SQVTM and CDR2 is ANQGSEA. J was trimmed by 7 bases and V by 6 bases; bases with no gene match: 11. The CDR3 DNA sequence: TGCAGCGTAAGGCCGGGAGGGCCGAGTGAGCAGTACTTC. Protein product: CSVRPGGPSEQYF.

This clonotype was counted between two and nine times. V and J are TRBV4-1 and TRBJ1-2, with TRBD1 matching over 7 bases. Germline lookup yields CDR1 MGHRA and CDR2 YSYEKL. Trimming cost V 0 bases and J 6 bases; bases outside gene matches: 19. The CDR3 has 19 amino acids. For the CDR3, the DNA is TGCGCCAGCAGCCAAGAAGACTTATATAGGGACAGCTACGTCGATGGCTACACCTTC. Translating gives CASSQEDLYRDSYVDGYTF.

In this sample, this clonotype turned up a few times. A clone one base away is much larger, so this may be a read error. The rearrangement links TRBV13 to TRBJ2-5; perhaps TRBD2 as D (5 bases). The CDR3 length is 14 residues. Germline-derived CDR1 and CDR2 are PRHDT and FYEKMQ (reference sequence). The germline V and J ends were trimmed by 7 bases and 11 bases, with 23 bases remaining between them. CDR3 sequence reads: CASNEAGKNKLQYF. In DNA, the CDR3 is TGTGCCAGCAACGAAGCCGGGAAAAACAAACTTCAGTACTTC.

This clonotype has more than one count but fewer than ten. The rearrangement joins TRBV10-2 to TRBJ2-5; 8 nucleotides match TRBD2. The CDR3 has 15 amino acids. The V gene end was trimmed by 4 bases and the J gene end by 4 bases; junction bases not matched to a gene: 8. Germline V lookup: CDR1 WSHSY, CDR2 SAAADI. CDR3 sequence reads: CASSAAGGAGETQYF. The CDR3 coding sequence is TGCGCCAGCAGTGCGGCGGGGGGCGCGGGAGAGACCCAGTACTTC.

This clonotype occurred a few times. Compared with germline, one end of the junction differs, possibly owing to a read error. The V gene is TRBV2, the J gene TRBJ2-1; perhaps D is TRBD1 or TRBD2 (5 bases each). The CDR3 extends over 13 amino acids. Germline CDR1 SNHLY, CDR2 FYNNEI. The CDR3 DNA reads as TGTGCCAGCAGCGGGACCATCTACGATGAGCAGTTCTTC. It yields the protein CASSGTIYDEQFF.

This clonotype was counted at least ten times. The V gene is TRBV30, the J gene TRBJ2-7; D unclear. The V and J ends lost 0 bases and 2 bases respectively, with 17 bases between them. Germline V gene sequence: CDR1 GTSNPN, CDR2 SVGIG (reference sequence). The CDR3 contains 16 residues. CDR3 region: CAWSVRLGSKTYEQYF. The CDR3 region has the DNA TGTGCCTGGAGTGTACGTTTGGGCAGCAAGACCTACGAGCAGTACTTC.

This clonotype was recorded at least ten times. The J gene is TRBJ2-5, the V gene TRBV2, with D uncertain. Trimming removed 1 base at V and 7 bases at J, with 4 bases between. CDR1 and CDR2 from the germline V gene are SNHLY and FYNNEI. The CDR3 totals 11 residues. The CDR3 DNA sequence: TGTGCCAGCAGTGAAGGCCGGACCCAGTACTTC. Its protein product is CASSEGRTQYF. Full variable domain (outside the CDR3, taken from reference TRBV2 and TRBJ2-5): EPEVTQTPSHQVTQMGQEVILRCVPISNHLYFYWYRQILGQKVEFLVSFYNNEISEKSEIFDDQFSVERPDGSNFTLKIRSTKLEDSAMYFCASSEGRTQYFGPGTRLLVL.

This clonotype has a handful of counts. The rearrangement joins TRBV5-1 to TRBJ2-2, with D possibly being TRBD2 (6 bases). The length of the CDR3 is 16 residues. Germline CDR1 is SGHRS and CDR2 is YFSETQ. The V end was cut by 4 bases, the J end by 3 bases, with 16 bases between. The CDR3 region has the DNA TGCGCCAGCAGCGGGGCCGCGGGGTTTGACACCGGGGAGCTGTTTTTT. It codes for CASSGAAGFDTGELFF.

The chain uses TRBV6-2 or TRBV6-3 and TRBJ2-7, with D tentatively TRBD2 (5 bases). The V gene's germline CDR1 is MNHEY and CDR2 SVGEGT. V was clipped by 5 bases and J by 0 bases, with 11 bases between them. The CDR3 runs to 14 residues. The CDR3 coding sequence is TGTGCCAGCAGTGCATACCGGGACTCCTACGAGCAGTACTTC. This encodes CASSAYRDSYEQYF.

The genes are TRBV6-1 and TRBJ2-5; D might be TRBD1 (5 bases). Germline V gene lookup returns CDR1 MNHNS and CDR2 SASEGT. The CDR3 contains 15 residues. The V gene lost 6 bases and the J gene lost 7 bases, with 21 bases spanning the gap. The DNA for the CDR3 is TGTGCCAGCAGCTCTATACTGGCAGCCCAGGGGACCCAGTACTTC. This translates into CASSSILAAQGTQYF.

This clonotype was seen ten or more times. The chain couples TRBV30 to TRBJ1-6; D is ambiguous. This CDR3 spans 15 amino acids. CDR1 and CDR2 (germline): GTSNPN, SVGIG (reference sequence). V lost 0 bases, J lost 8 bases, and 14 bases lay in between. The CDR3 loop is CAWSVRRKSHSPLHF. The CDR3 DNA sequence: TGTGCCTGGAGTGTACGAAGAAAGAGTCATTCACCCCTCCACTTT. Combining the CDR3 with reference TRBV30 and TRBJ1-6 gives the whole variable domain SQTIHQWPATLVQPVGSPLSLECTVEGTSNPNLYWYRQAAGRGLQLLFYSVGIGQISSEVPQNLSASRPQDRQFILSSKKLLLSDSGFYLCAWSVRRKSHSPLHFGNGTRLTVT.

This clonotype has at least ten counts. CDR3 coding DNA: TGCAGTGCTAGAGAGAAAAATCGGAACGAGCAGTACTTC. Its protein is CSAREKNRNEQYF. The chain links TRBV20-1 to TRBJ2-7; no reliable D call. Trimming left V 0 bases short and J 5 bases short, with 11 bases between. Germline-derived CDR1 and CDR2 are DFQATT and SNEGSKA (reference sequence). The CDR3 loop spans 13 amino acids.

This chain connects TRBV27 to TRBJ2-7; D possibly corresponds to TRBD2 (6 bases). V lost 4 bases, J lost 4 bases, and 17 bases lay in between. This CDR3 comprises 15 residues. Germline values: CDR1 MNHEY, CDR2 SMNVEV (reference sequence). CDR3 bases: TGTGCCAGCAGTTGGGACGGAGGGTTCGGGTACGAGCAGTACTTC. This codes for CASSWDGGFGYEQYF.

The rearrangement uses TRBV20-1 and TRBJ2-1; 10 bases line up with TRBD2. Germline V lookup: CDR1 DFQATT, CDR2 SNEGSKA (reference sequence). V was clipped by 1 base and J by 9 bases; unmatched bases: 9. This CDR3 has 15 amino acids. DNA of the CDR3: TGCAGTGCTAGAGCTTTCCTAGCGGGAGTTATTGAGCAGTTCTTC. Amino acid sequence: CSARAFLAGVIEQFF.

The V call is TRBV4-3, the J call TRBJ2-1; the D gene is possibly TRBD1 (6 bases). Germline assignment: CDR1 LGHNA and CDR2 YSLEER. This CDR3 is 13 amino acids long. The ends were cut back, 3 bases at V and 7 bases at J, with 10 bases in the middle. CDR3 bases: TGCGCCAGCAGCCACTACAGGGCTAATGAGCAGTTCTTC. Residues: CASSHYRANEQFF.

In its sample, this clonotype was seen many times. V gene TRBV20-1 combines with J gene TRBJ2-3; D is perhaps TRBD1 (6 bases). This CDR3 spans 15 amino acids. Deletions cut 5 bases from V and 0 bases from J, with 15 bases between. From germline, CDR1 is DFQATT and CDR2 SNEGSKA (reference sequence). DNA for the CDR3: TGCAGTGCTTACGGGACAAGATCTAGCACAGATACGCAGTATTTT. Translation gives CSAYGTRSSTDTQYF.

This clonotype was detected a few times. The chain employs TRBV27 and TRBJ2-5; D unresolved. This CDR3 contains 13 residues. Trimming removed 2 bases from V and 3 bases from J, with 7 bases in between. CDR1 is MNHEY and CDR2 is SMNVEV in the germline V gene (reference sequence). The CDR3 is CASSLIGEETQYF. CDR3 nucleotide sequence: TGTGCCAGCAGTTTAATTGGGGAAGAGACCCAGTACTTC.

This clonotype was observed at least ten times. The chain employs TRBV6-1 and TRBJ2-3; 8 bases fit TRBD1. The CDR3 runs 20 residues. The V gene end was trimmed by 5 bases and the J gene end by 0 bases; junction bases not matched to a gene: 19. Germline assignment: CDR1 MNHNS and CDR2 SASEGT. The CDR3 here is CASSRFGHVMGQASTDTQYF. The CDR3 region has the DNA TGTGCCAGCAGTCGATTTGGTCATGTAATGGGACAGGCTAGCACAGATACGCAGTATTTT.

The chain has TRBV10-3 and TRBJ2-2; perhaps TRBD1 as D (6 bases). With 4 bases removed from V and 2 bases from J, the gap between germline ends came to 14 bases. This CDR3 spans 16 amino acids. Germline values: CDR1 ENHRY, CDR2 SYGVKD. CDR3 loop: CAISVAGTLNTGELFF. For the CDR3, the DNA is TGTGCCATCAGTGTGGCCGGGACACTTAACACCGGGGAGCTGTTTTTT.

This clonotype was observed a handful of times. The chain uses TRBV30 and TRBJ2-3, with D uncertain. CDR1 and CDR2 (germline): GTSNPN, SVGIG (reference sequence). This CDR3 is built from 12 residues. The V end lost 5 bases, the J end lost 4 bases, and 10 bases lay between the germline ends. DNA for the CDR3: TGTGCCTGGGTAGGGATGGCAGATACGCAGTATTTT. Translation: CAWVGMADTQYF.